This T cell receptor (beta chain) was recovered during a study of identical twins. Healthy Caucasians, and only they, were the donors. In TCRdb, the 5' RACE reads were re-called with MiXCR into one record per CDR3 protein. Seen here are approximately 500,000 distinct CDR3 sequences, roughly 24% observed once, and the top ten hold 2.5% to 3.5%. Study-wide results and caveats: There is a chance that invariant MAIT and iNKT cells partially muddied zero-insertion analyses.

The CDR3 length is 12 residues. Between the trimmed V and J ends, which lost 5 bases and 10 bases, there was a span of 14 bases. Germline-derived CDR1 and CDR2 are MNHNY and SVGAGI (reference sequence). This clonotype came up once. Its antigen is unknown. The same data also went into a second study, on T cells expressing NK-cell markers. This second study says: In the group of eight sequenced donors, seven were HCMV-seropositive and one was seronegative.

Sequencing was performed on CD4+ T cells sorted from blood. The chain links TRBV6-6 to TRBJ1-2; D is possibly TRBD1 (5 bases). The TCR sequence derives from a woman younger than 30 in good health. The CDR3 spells CASSPLGTVYTF. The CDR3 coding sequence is TGTGCCAGCAGTCCCCTAGGGACGGTCTACACCTTC.